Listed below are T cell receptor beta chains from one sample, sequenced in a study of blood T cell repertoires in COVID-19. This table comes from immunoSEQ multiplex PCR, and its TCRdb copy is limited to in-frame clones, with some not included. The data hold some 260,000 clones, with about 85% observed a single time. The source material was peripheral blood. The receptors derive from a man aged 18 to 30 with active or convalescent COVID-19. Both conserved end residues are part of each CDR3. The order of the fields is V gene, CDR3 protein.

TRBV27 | CASSLAGLNTEAFF
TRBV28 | CASSSSDGLPYNEQFF
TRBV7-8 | CASSLGPNTGEQYF
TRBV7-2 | CASSLVTSGKDTQYF
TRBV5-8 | CASSRGHQGSTEAFF
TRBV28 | CASSLARLSTGANEKLFF
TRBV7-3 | CASSLGLVAYNEQFF
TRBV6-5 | CASKRNGDFGNTIYF
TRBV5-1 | CASSLLAGVIYEQYF
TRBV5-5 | CASSDSGGDTQYF
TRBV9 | CASSVAGLQGNTIYF
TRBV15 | CATSRPSLSGNTIYF
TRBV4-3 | CASSPKPDRLLGYTF
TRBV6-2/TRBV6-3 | CASSLGGARDNQPQHF
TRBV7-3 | CASSFGGRETQYF
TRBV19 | CASTSGLGGGGNQPQHF
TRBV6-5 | CASSPDGGRNYGYTF
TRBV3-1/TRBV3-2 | CASSTQRTQFF
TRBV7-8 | CASSSTGLAGASTGELFF
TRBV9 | CASSEGAQDFYEQYF
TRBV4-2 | CASSQDLIRDGYTF
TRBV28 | CASSRGRGYEQYF
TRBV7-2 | CASSLGLAGGPFTGELFF
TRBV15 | CATSRAGQTAGELFF
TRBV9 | CASSSQGARSGNTIYF
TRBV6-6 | CASSYSRTATAYEQYF
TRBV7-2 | CASSLHPSGERSYGYTF
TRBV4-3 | CASSVVGQGVGTEAFF
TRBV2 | CASNLLAGDNEQFF
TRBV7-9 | CASSRVDPEAFF
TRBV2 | CASSDRSGANVLTF
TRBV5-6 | CASSVPQGAPNYGYTF
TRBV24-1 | CATRRGGSYNEQFF
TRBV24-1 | CATRRRVSVGGGTEAFF
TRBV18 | CASSPLSSYSGANVLTF
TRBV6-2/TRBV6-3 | CASSYPPSAGSLGEQYF
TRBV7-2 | CASSFIAGGRPKSDTQYF
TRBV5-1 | CASQRTSGAYNEQFF
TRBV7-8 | CASSSERVSGKGYTF
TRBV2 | CASSEDLGTAEQYF
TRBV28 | CATQLGLNTEAFF
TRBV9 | CASSGSGTGELFF
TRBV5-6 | CASSSTLTALGQYF
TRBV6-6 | CASSLGGGEAFF
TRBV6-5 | CASSYSRIGEGQPQHF
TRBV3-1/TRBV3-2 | CASSQEWTSGTYEQYF
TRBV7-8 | CASSPMGLAATSYNEQFF
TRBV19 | CASSRGGATEAFF
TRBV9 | CASSPTGLSYEQYF
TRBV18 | CASSPIGVTHISGNTIYF
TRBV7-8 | CASRLVRDRANYGYTF